Below, 15 T cell receptor beta chains from the same sample are listed, as sequenced in a study of CD8 T cells in acute hepatitis C reinfection. The data were produced by immunoSEQ multiplex PCR, yet TCRdb's version contains in-frame clones alone and is incomplete. The sample lists 35,000 to 40,000 clones, just under 90% seen once, with roughly 0.51% in the top ten. Time point indicated: naive CD8 control sorted from an acute-time-point sample. The sample was naive CD8+ T cells from PBMCs. The receptors here all came from a man younger than 40 with chronic hepatitis C.

This clone was recorded only once. The rearrangement joins TRBV7-8 to TRBJ2-2; either TRBD1 or TRBD2 may supply D (5 bases each). Trimming took 5 bases from V and 5 from J, leaving 15 bases between them. CDR3 length: 15 amino acids. Germline V gene data show CDR1 as SGHVS and CDR2 as FQNEAQ. The CDR3 loop is CASSALGAGTGELFF. In DNA, the CDR3 is TGTGCCAGCAGCGCCCTGGGAGCAGGGACCGGGGAGCTGTTTTTT.

The chain uses TRBV27 and TRBJ1-6; a weak D match, TRBD1 (6 bases). V was pared by 2 bases and J by 10 bases, with 12 bases between. From germline, CDR1 is MNHEY and CDR2 SMNVEV (reference sequence). The CDR3 spans 14 residues. The DNA of the CDR3 is TGTGCCAGCAGTTTAGGCGGGGGCGGGTCACCCCTCCACTTT. Residues: CASSLGGGGSPLHF.

The gene calls are TRBV5-4 and TRBJ2-3; D is uncertain. V was cut by 3 bases and J by 4 bases, with 18 bases left in between. This CDR3 contains 16 residues. Germline assignment: CDR1 SGHNT and CDR2 YYREEE (reference sequence). CDR3: CASSSGVRGFADTQYF. The CDR3 DNA is TGTGCCAGCAGCTCAGGAGTTAGAGGCTTCGCAGATACGCAGTATTTT.

This sequence joins TRBV2 and TRBJ2-2; TRBD1 or TRBD2 may be the D gene (5 bases each). This CDR3 is 14 amino acids long. V lost 8 bases, J lost 4 bases, and 14 bases lay in between. Germline CDR1 is SNHLY and CDR2 is FYNNEI. This CDR3 is CASFRGAGTGELFF. The CDR3 bases are TGTGCCAGCTTCCGGGGCGCCGGCACCGGGGAGCTGTTTTTT. Complete variable domain (other parts from reference TRBV2 and TRBJ2-2): EPEVTQTPSHQVTQMGQEVILRCVPISNHLYFYWYRQILGQKVEFLVSFYNNEISEKSEIFDDQFSVERPDGSNFTLKIRSTKLEDSAMYFCASFRGAGTGELFFGEGSRLTVL.

V and J are TRBV28 and TRBJ2-2, with 9 bases that match TRBD1. J gave up 5 bases and V 6 bases, and 10 bases lay outside the gene matches. The CDR3 covers 16 residues. Germline V gene sequence: CDR1 MDHEN, CDR2 SYDVKM. The CDR3 is CASRQRQGVGTGELFF. The CDR3 DNA follows: TGTGCCAGCAGGCAAAGACAGGGGGTAGGGACCGGGGAGCTGTTTTTT. Using reference TRBV28 and TRBJ2-2 for the parts outside the CDR3, the full variable domain is DVKVTQSSRYLVKRTGEKVFLECVQDMDHENMFWYRQDPGLGLRLIYFSYDVKMKEKGDIPEGYSVSREKKERFSLILESASTNQTSMYLCASRQRQGVGTGELFFGEGSRLTVL.

The chain uses TRBV4-1 and TRBJ1-5, with TRBD1 as a possible D gene (6 bases). The germline gives CDR1 MGHRA, CDR2 YSYEKL. The CDR3 consists of 13 residues. V was pared by 6 bases and J by 1 base, with 7 bases between. The CDR3 protein is CASRGASNQPQHF. The CDR3 coding sequence is TGCGCCAGCAGGGGGGCGAGCAATCAGCCCCAGCATTTT.

This clone was seen a handful of times. The rearrangement joins TRBV19 to TRBJ1-5; D is unresolved. Per the germline V gene, CDR1 is LNHDA and CDR2 is SQIVND (reference sequence). Trimming pared 5 bases from V and 3 bases from J, leaving 14 bases between. The length of the CDR3 is 15 residues. The CDR3 region has the DNA TGTGCCAGTAGTCCCCCCCGAAAAGACAATCAGCCCCAGCATTTT. It yields the protein CASSPPRKDNQPQHF.

This chain joins TRBV7-6 and TRBJ1-1, with D unclear. Germline V gene lookup returns CDR1 SGHVS and CDR2 FNYEAQ. The CDR3 runs to 14 residues. Trimming took off 1 base at V and 1 base at J, with 7 bases between the two ends. CDR3 residues: CASSLGTPNTEAFF. The CDR3 coding sequence is TGTGCCAGCAGCTTAGGTACTCCGAACACTGAAGCTTTCTTT. Looking up the rest from reference TRBV7-6 and TRBJ1-1 gives the full variable domain: GAGVSQSPRYKVTKRGQDVALRCDPISGHVSLYWYRQALGQGPEFLTYFNYEAQQDKSGLPNDRFSAERPEGSISTLTIQRTEQRDSAMYRCASSLGTPNTEAFFGQGTRLTVV.

The chain combines TRBV4-1 with TRBJ2-3; D unresolved. V was trimmed by 0 bases and J by 6 bases, leaving 13 bases between them. This CDR3 has 15 amino acids. Per the germline V gene, CDR1 is MGHRA and CDR2 is YSYEKL. The chain's CDR3 is CASSQEDRVMDTQYF. DNA of the CDR3: TGCGCCAGCAGCCAAGAGGACCGGGTGATGGATACGCAGTATTTT.

The rearrangement uses TRBV4-1 and TRBJ2-1; 10 bases align to TRBD2. V lost 2 bases, J lost 10 bases, and 5 bases stayed unmatched. Germline V gene sequence: CDR1 MGHRA, CDR2 YSYEKL. The CDR3 contains 14 residues. The CDR3 nucleotides read TGCGCCAGCAGCCAACTAGCGGGAGAGGTAGAGCAGTTCTTC. It encodes CASSQLAGEVEQFF.

V usage is TRBV7-9 and J usage is TRBJ2-2; the D is unclear. V was cut by 1 base and J by 1 base, with 4 bases left in between. Germline CDR1 and CDR2: SEHNR and FQNEAQ (reference sequence). The CDR3 is made up of 14 amino acids. This CDR3 reads CASSLVGNTGELFF. In nucleotides, the CDR3 is TGTGCCAGCAGCTTAGTCGGGAACACCGGGGAGCTGTTTTTT.

The CDR3 nucleotides are TGCGCCAGCAGTCAATCGAGGTCGAGGGTTCCGTACTCCTACGAGCAGTACTTC. Its translation is CASSQSRSRVPYSYEQYF. The chain links TRBV23-1 to TRBJ2-7; perhaps TRBD2 as D (5 bases). TRBV23-1 is marked as an open reading frame, function uncertain. This CDR3 has 18 residues. Trimming took 0 bases from V and 0 from J, leaving 18 bases between them.

This clone was counted a few times. The chain combines TRBV4-1 with TRBJ1-3; D unresolved. The CDR3 sequence is 14 residues long. The germline V gene encodes CDR1 MGHRA and CDR2 YSYEKL. Trimming removed 5 bases at V and 0 bases at J, with 8 bases between. The CDR3 sequence is CASSVTTSGNTIYF. The CDR3 DNA sequence: TGCGCCAGCAGCGTCACCACCTCTGGAAACACCATATATTTT.

The CDR3 loop reads CASSAGPGYTEAFF. CDR3 nucleotide sequence: TGTGCCAGCAGCGCCGGACCGGGGTACACTGAAGCTTTCTTT. This rearrangement joins TRBV9 to TRBJ1-1; no reliable D call. V shed 3 bases and J shed 3 bases, with 12 bases lying between them. Germline V gene lookup returns CDR1 SGDLS and CDR2 YYNGEE. The length of the CDR3 is 14 residues. The whole variable domain, filled in from reference TRBV9 and TRBJ1-1, reads DSGVTQTPKHLITATGQRVTLRCSPRSGDLSVYWYQQSLDQGLQFLIQYYNGEERAKGNILERFSAQQFPDLHSELNLSSLELGDSALYFCASSAGPGYTEAFFGQGTRLTVV.

The genes are TRBV13 and TRBJ1-1; weak D call: TRBD1 (6 bases). Looked up from germline, CDR1 is PRHDT and CDR2 is FYEKMQ (reference sequence). Trimming removed 4 bases at V and 3 bases at J, with 9 bases between. The CDR3 totals 13 residues. The CDR3: CASSSQGYTEAFF. The CDR3 coding sequence is TGTGCCAGCAGCTCACAGGGATACACTGAAGCTTTCTTT.